The 10 T cell receptor beta chains given below trace back to one sample, sequenced in a study of OX40 agonist ivuxolimab in advanced cancers. The data were produced by immunoSEQ multiplex PCR, yet TCRdb's version contains in-frame clones alone and is incomplete. Of 76,000 or so clones detected, approximately 85% appear once; the ten largest clones hold roughly 5.5%. Specimen: CD4+ or CD8+ T cells sorted from blood, collected in a trial of the OX40 agonist ivuxolimab. The receptors originated from an adult with an advanced solid tumor such as melanoma, head and neck, liver or kidney cancer.

Regarding this clone: Other DNA sequences in this specimen translate into the identical CDR3. This chain links TRBV18 with TRBJ2-7, with a possible D match to TRBD1 (5 bases). The germline CDR1 and CDR2 sequences are KGHSH and LQKENI. The CDR3 is made up of 14 amino acids. V dropped 2 bases and J dropped 3 bases, with 11 bases sitting between them. DNA of the CDR3: TGTGCCAGCTCACCATTACAGGCGCTCTACGAGCAGTACTTC. This sequence encodes CASSPLQALYEQYF.

The chain couples TRBV4-1 to TRBJ1-4; D gene uncertain. V dropped 1 base and J dropped 6 bases, with 3 bases sitting between them. CDR1 is MGHRA, CDR2 YSYEKL, per germline. This CDR3 spans 12 amino acids. The CDR3 bases are TGCGCCAGCAGCCAAGGGTATGAAAAACTGTTTTTT. Translated, it gives CASSQGYEKLFF.

The rearrangement joins TRBV29-1 to TRBJ2-5, with 9 bases fitting TRBD1. The CDR3 runs to 12 residues. Germline V lookup: CDR1 SQVTM, CDR2 ANQGSEA. Losses at the gene ends were 3 bases for V and 6 bases for J; bases not matched to a gene: 2. Here the CDR3 reads CSVEGTGQTQYF. Here the CDR3 DNA reads TGCAGCGTTGAGGGGACAGGGCAGACCCAGTACTTC.

About this clone itself: Other DNA sequences from this sample encode an identical CDR3 as well. The V and J genes are TRBV6-1 and TRBJ2-7; 7 bases line up with TRBD2. Germline CDR1 and CDR2: MNHNS and SASEGT. The V and J ends lost 1 base and 5 bases, in that order; junction bases with no gene match: 2. The CDR3 runs 13 residues. CDR3 sequence (DNA): TGTGCCAGCAGTGAAGGGGGGGGACACGAGCAGTACTTC. This gives the protein CASSEGGGHEQYF.

This clone was counted a single time. This chain links TRBV5-6 with TRBJ1-1, with D unclear. V lost 0 bases, J lost 9 bases, and 6 bases lay in between. The CDR3 loop spans 11 amino acids. Per germline, CDR1 SGHDT and CDR2 YYEEEE. CDR3: CASSLGSQAFF. CDR3 DNA sequence: TGTGCCAGCAGCTTGGGATCTCAAGCTTTCTTT.

This chain links TRBV5-1 with TRBJ1-1; D is perhaps TRBD1 (6 bases). Between the trimmed V and J ends, which lost 2 bases and 8 bases, there was a span of 10 bases. CDR1 and CDR2 from the germline V gene are SGHRS and YFSETQ. The CDR3 spans 12 residues. The CDR3 sequence is CASSFGDREAFF. The CDR3, as DNA: TGCGCCAGCAGCTTCGGCGACAGGGAAGCTTTCTTT.

This chain links TRBV21-1 with TRBJ1-3; the table's D call, TRBD1, has no DNA check behind it. TRBV21-1 is a known pseudogene. The CDR3 consists of 15 residues. The CDR3 DNA reads TGTGCCAGCAGCAAACGGACAGGGTTTGGAAACACCATATATTTT. Protein product: CASSKRTGFGNTIYF.

CDR3 amino acids: CASSLERLAGEQYF. The CDR3 nucleotides read TGTGCCAGCAGCTTAGAGAGACTAGCGGGTGAGCAGTACTTC. The chain uses TRBV7-9 and TRBJ2-7; 10 bases line up with TRBD2. In germline, CDR1 is SEHNR, CDR2 FQNEAQ (reference sequence). The V segment lost 1 base and the J segment 7 bases; nucleotides outside the gene matches: 4. The CDR3 covers 14 residues.

The V call is TRBV2, the J call TRBJ2-1; D remains ambiguous. This CDR3 is built from 13 residues. Germline CDR1 SNHLY, CDR2 FYNNEI. The ends were cut back, 4 bases at V and 6 bases at J, with 10 bases in the middle. The CDR3 DNA reads TGTGCCAGCAGTGGGGAACAGCGCAATGAGCAGTTCTTC. It yields the protein CASSGEQRNEQFF. Looking up the rest from reference TRBV2 and TRBJ2-1 gives the full variable domain: EPEVTQTPSHQVTQMGQEVILRCVPISNHLYFYWYRQILGQKVEFLVSFYNNEISEKSEIFDDQFSVERPDGSNFTLKIRSTKLEDSAMYFCASSGEQRNEQFFGPGTRLTVL.

The CDR3 loop reads CASSKGNTEAFF. In DNA, the CDR3 is TGTGCCTCCAGCAAAGGGAACACTGAAGCTTTCTTT. The rearrangement links TRBV2 to TRBJ1-1; D not certain. CDR1 is SNHLY, CDR2 FYNNEI, per germline. V was trimmed by 11 bases and J by 1 base, leaving 11 bases between them. The CDR3 spans 12 residues.